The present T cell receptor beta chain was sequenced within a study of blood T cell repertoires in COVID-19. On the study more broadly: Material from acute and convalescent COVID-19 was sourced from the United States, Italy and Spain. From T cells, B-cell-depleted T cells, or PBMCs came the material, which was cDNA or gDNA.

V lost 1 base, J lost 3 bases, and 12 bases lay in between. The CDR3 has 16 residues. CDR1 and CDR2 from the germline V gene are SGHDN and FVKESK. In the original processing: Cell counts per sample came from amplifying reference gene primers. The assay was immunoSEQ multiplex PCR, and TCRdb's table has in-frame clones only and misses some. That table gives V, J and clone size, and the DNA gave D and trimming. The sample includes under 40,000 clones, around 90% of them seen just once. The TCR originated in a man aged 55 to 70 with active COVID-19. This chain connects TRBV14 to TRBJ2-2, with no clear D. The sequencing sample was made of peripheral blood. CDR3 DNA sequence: TGTGCCAGCAGCCAAGTGGGCCTCGACCACACCGGGGAGCTGTTTTTT. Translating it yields CASSQVGLDHTGELFF.